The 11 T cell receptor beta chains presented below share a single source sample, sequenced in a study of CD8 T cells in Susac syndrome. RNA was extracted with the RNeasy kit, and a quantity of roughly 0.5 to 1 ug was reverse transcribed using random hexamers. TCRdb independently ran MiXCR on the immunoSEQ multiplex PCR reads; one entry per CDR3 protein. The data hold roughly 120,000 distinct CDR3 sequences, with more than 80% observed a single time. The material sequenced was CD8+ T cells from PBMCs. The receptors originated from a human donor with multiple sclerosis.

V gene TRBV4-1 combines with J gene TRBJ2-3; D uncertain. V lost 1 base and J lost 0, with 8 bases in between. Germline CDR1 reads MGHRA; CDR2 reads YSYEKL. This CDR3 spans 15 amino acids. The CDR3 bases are TGCGCCAGCAGCCAAGGCCACTCCAGCACAGATACGCAGTATTTT. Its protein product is CASSQGHSSTDTQYF.

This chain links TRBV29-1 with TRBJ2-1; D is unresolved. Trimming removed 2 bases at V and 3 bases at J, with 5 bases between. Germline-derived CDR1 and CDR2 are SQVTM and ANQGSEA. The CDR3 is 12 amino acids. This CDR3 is CSVEKVYNEQFF. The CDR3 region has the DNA TGCAGCGTTGAAAAGGTCTACAATGAGCAGTTCTTC.

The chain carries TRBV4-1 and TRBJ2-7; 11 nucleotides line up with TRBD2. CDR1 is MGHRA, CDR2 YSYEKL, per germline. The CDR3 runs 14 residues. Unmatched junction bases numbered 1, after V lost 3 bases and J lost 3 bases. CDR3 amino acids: CASSQGTSGYEQYF. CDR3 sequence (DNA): TGCGCCAGCAGCCAGGGGACTAGCGGCTACGAGCAGTACTTC.

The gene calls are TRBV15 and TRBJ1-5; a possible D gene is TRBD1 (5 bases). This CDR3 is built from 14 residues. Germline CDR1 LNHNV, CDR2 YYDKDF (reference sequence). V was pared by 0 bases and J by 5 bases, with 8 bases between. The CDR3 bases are TGTGCCACCAGCAGAGACAGGGACTATCAGCCCCAGCATTTT. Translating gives CATSRDRDYQPQHF.

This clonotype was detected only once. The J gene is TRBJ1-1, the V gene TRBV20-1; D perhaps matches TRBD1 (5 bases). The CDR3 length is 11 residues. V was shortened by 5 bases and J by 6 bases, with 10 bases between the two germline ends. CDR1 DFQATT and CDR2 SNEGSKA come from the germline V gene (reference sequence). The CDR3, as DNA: TGCAGTGCTGCATCAGGGTCTGAAGCTTTCTTT. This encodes CSAASGSEAFF.

In DNA, the CDR3 is TGTGCCAGCAGCCGGGACAGGGGAGAGACCCAGTACTTC. Residues: CASSRDRGETQYF. J is TRBJ2-5 and V is TRBV7-9; the match to TRBD1 covers 10 bases. V trimming: 5 bases; J trimming: 4 bases; junction bases outside the gene matches: 1. The CDR3 spans 13 residues. Germline loops: CDR1 SEHNR, CDR2 FQNEAQ (reference sequence).

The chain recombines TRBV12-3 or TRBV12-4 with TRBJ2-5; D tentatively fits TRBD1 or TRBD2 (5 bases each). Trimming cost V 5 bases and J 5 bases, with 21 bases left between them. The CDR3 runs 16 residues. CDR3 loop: CASSTRDRHPGETQYF. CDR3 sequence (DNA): TGTGCCAGCAGTACCCGGGACCGGCACCCGGGGGAGACCCAGTACTTC.

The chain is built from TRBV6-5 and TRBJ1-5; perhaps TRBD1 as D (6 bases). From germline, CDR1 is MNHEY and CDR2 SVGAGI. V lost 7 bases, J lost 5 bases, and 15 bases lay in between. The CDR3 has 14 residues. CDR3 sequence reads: CASTSGGTDQPQHF. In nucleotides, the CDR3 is TGTGCCAGCACGAGCGGGGGCACGGATCAGCCCCAGCATTTT.

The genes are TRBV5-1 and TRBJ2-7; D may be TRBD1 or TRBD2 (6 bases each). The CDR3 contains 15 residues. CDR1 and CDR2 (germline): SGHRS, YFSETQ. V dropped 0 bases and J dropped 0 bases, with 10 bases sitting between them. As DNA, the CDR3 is TGCGCCAGCAGCTTGGGGGGGGCCCTCTCCTACGAGCAGTACTTC. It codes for CASSLGGALSYEQYF.

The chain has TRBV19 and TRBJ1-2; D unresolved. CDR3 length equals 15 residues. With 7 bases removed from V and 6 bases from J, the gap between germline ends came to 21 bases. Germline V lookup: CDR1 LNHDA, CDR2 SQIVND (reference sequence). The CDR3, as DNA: TGTGCCAGTACCCCCCCCGGAAGGAGGAGAGATGGCTACACCTTC. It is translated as CASTPPGRRRDGYTF.

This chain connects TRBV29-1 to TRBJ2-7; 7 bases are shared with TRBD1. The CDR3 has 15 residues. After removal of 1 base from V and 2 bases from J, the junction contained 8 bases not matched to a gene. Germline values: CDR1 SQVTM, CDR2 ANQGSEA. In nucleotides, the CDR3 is TGCAGCGTTGAAGTGGCACCGGGACAGACCTACGAGCAGTACTTC. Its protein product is CSVEVAPGQTYEQYF.